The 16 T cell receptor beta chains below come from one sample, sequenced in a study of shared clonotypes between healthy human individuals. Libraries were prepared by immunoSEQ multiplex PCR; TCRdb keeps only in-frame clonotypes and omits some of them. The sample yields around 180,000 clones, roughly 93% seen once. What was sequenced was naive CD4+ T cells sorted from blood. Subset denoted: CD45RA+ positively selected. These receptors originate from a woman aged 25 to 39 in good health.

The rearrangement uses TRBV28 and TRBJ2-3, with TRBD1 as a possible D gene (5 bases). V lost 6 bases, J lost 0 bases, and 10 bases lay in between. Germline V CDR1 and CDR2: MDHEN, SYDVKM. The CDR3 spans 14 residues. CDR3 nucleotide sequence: TGTGCCAGCAGCCGACAGTCTAGCACAGATACGCAGTATTTT. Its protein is CASSRQSSTDTQYF.

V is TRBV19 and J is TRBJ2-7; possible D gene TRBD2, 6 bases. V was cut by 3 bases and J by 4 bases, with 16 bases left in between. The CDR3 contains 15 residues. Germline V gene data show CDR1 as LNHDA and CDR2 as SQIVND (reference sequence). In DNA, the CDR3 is TGTGCCAGTAGTATCCGTCGGGGGATCATTTACGAGCAGTACTTC. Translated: CASSIRRGIIYEQYF. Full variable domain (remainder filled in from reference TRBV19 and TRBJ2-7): DGGITQSPKYLFRKEGQNVTLSCEQNLNHDAMYWYRQDPGQGLRLIYYSQIVNDFQKGDIAEGYSVSREKKESFPLTVTSAQKNPTAFYLCASSIRRGIIYEQYFGPGTRLTVT.

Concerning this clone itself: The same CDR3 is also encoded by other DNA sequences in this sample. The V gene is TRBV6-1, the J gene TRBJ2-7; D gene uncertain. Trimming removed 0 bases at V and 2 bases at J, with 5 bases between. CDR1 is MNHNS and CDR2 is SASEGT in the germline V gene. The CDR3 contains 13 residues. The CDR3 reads CASSEAGPYEQYF. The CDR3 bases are TGTGCCAGCAGTGAAGCCGGCCCCTACGAGCAGTACTTC.

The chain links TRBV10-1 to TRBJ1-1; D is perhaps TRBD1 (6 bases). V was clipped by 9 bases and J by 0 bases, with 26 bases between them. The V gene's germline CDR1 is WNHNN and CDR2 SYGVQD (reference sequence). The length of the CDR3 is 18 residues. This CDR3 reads CARSKGGGATVMNTEAFF. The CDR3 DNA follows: TGCGCCAGATCGAAAGGGGGAGGGGCTACCGTAATGAACACTGAAGCTTTCTTT.

CDR3 DNA: TGTGCCAGCAGCGTAAGTAGCGGGACCTTCTCTGGGGCCAACGTCCTGACTTTC. This sequence encodes CASSVSSGTFSGANVLTF. V usage is TRBV9 and J usage is TRBJ2-6; the match to TRBD2 covers 8 bases. Germline CDR1 and CDR2: SGDLS and YYNGEE. Trimming at V came to 1 base and at J to 0 bases, leaving 6 bases not matched to a gene. The CDR3 extends over 18 amino acids.

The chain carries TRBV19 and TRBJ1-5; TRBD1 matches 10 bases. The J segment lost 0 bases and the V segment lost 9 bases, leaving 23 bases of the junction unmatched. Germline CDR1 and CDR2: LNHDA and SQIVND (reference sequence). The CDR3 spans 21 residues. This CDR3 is CASAVPGQGIPFFYSNQPQHF. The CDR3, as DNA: TGTGCCAGCGCCGTCCCGGGACAGGGGATCCCCTTTTTTTATAGCAATCAGCCCCAGCATTTT.

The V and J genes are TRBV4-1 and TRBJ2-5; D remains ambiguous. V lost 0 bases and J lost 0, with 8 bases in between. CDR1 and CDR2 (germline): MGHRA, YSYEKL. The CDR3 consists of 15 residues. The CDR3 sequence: CASSQEGWDQETQYF. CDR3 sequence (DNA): TGCGCCAGCAGCCAAGAAGGATGGGACCAAGAGACCCAGTACTTC.

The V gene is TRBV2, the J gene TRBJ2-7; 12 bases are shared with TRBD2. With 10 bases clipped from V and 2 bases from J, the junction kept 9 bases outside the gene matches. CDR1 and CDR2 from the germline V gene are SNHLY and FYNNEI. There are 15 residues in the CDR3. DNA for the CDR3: TGTGCCACCCGACTAGCGGGAGCGGCTCCCTACGAGCAGTACTTC. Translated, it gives CATRLAGAAPYEQYF.

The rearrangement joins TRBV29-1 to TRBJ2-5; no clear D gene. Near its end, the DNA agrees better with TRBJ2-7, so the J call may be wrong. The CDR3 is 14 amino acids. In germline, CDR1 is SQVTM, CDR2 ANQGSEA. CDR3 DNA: TGCAGCGTTGAAAGTCCCGGACCCTTATACGAGCAGTACTTC. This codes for CSVESPGPLYEQYF.

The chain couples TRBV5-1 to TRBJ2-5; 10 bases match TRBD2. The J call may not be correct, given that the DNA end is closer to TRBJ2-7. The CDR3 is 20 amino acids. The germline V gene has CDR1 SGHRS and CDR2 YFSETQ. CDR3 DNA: TGCGCCAGCAGCTTGGATATCCCGGGACTAGCGCGAAGGAGCTCCTACGAGCAGTACTTC. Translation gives CASSLDIPGLARRSSYEQYF.

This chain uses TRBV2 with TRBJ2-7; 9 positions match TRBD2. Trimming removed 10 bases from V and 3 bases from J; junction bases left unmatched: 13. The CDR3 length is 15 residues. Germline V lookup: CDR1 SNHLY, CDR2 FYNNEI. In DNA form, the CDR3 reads TGTGCCATAAGGTCTGGGGCTAGCGGGAACTACGAGCAGTACTTC. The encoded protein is CAIRSGASGNYEQYF.

CDR3 protein: CASSLNAGRGEKLFF. CDR3 sequence (DNA): TGCGCCAGCAGCTTGAACGCGGGCAGGGGTGAAAAACTGTTTTTT. This chain joins TRBV5-1 and TRBJ1-4; maybe TRBD1 (6 bases). The CDR3 covers 15 residues. In germline, CDR1 is SGHRS, CDR2 YFSETQ. V was pared by 1 base and J by 7 bases, with 14 bases between.

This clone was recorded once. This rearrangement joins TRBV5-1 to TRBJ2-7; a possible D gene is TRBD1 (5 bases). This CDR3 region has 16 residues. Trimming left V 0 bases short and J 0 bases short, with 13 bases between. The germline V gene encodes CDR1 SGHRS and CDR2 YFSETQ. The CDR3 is CASSLEAGLGSYEQYF. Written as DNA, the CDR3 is TGCGCCAGCAGCTTGGAAGCAGGGTTGGGCTCCTACGAGCAGTACTTC.

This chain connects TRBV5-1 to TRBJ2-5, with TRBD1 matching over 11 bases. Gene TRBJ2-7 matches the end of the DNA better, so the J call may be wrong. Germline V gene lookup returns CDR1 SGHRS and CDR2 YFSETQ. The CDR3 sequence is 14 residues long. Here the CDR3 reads CASSLFGQGAEQYF. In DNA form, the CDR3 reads TGCGCCAGCAGCTTGTTCGGACAGGGGGCCGAGCAGTACTTC.

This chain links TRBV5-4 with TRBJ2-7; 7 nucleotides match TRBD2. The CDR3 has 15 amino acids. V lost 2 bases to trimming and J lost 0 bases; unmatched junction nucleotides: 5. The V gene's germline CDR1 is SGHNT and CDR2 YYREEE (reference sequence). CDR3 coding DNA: TGTGCCAGCAGCTTCGGTCTAGCGGACTCCTACGAGCAGTACTTC. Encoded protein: CASSFGLADSYEQYF.

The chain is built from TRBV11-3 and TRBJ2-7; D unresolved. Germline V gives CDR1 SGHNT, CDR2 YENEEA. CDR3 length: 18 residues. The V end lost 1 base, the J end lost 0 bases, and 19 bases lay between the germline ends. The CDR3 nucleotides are TGTGCCAGCAGCTTAGTTACCTCCGTTGACGGAAGCTCCTACGAGCAGTACTTC. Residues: CASSLVTSVDGSSYEQYF. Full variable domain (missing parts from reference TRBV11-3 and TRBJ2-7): EAGVVQSPRYKIIEKKQPVAFWCNPISGHNTLYWYLQNLGQGPELLIRYENEEAVDDSQLPKDRFSAERLKGVDSTLKIQPAELGDSAVYLCASSLVTSVDGSSYEQYFGPGTRLTVT.